This T cell receptor beta chain was identified in a study of shared clonotypes between healthy human individuals. Notes on the study in general: Having only a few donors restricted how much genetic and exposure-history diversity was captured.

CDR3 length: 19 amino acids. Germline-derived CDR1 and CDR2 are LNHNV and YYDKDF (reference sequence). With V trimmed by 5 bases and J by 4 bases, 16 bases remained unmatched. For every subset, genomic DNA was evenly distributed across several immunoSEQ plates. TCRdb's copy holds only in-frame clones and misses some; the assay was immunoSEQ multiplex PCR. Seen here are around 2.5 million clones, approximately 94% observed once, and the top ten hold 0.36%. This clone has only one observation. The antigen is undetermined. The chain has TRBV15 and TRBJ2-7, with TRBD2 matching 14 bases. Specimen: naive CD4+ T cells from PBMCs. Subset described: CD45RA+ positively selected. This clonotype originated in a man between 18 and 35 years old in good health. Some clones in this sample may be carry-over from other donors' samples. CDR3 nucleotides: TGTGCCACCAGCCCACAACCTGATGGACTAGCGGGAGGCGGTTACGAGCAGTACTTC. Protein sequence: CATSPQPDGLAGGGYEQYF.